The clone carrying this T cell receptor beta chain appeared a few times. The source of the sample is a study of T cell repertoires in cytomegalovirus infection. Germline V CDR1 and CDR2: LNHDA, SQIVND (reference sequence). V was clipped by 7 bases and J by 0 bases; unmatched bases: 8. The CDR3 length is 16 residues. MiXCR was run by TCRdb on the reads, yielding one entry per CDR3 protein. This table holds around 530,000 distinct CDR3 sequences, around 27% found once. V and J are TRBV19 and TRBJ2-1, with TRBD2 matching over 8 bases. This sequence originates from a human donor in good health (CMV status not recorded). Some clones in this sample may be carry-over from other donors' samples. What was sequenced was PBMCs. The CDR3, as DNA: TGTGCCAGTACGGGGGGACTAGGGACCTCCTACAATGAGCAGTTCTTC. It specifies CASTGGLGTSYNEQFF.